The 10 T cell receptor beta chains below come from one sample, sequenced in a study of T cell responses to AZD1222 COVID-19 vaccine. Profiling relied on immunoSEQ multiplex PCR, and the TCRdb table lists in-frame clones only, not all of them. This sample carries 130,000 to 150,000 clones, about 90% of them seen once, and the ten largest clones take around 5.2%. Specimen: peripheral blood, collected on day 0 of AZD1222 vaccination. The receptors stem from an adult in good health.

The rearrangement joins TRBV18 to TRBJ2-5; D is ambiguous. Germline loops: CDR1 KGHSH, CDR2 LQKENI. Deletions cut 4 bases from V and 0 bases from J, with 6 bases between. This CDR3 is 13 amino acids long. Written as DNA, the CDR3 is TGTGCCAGCTCACTCCTGTACCAAGAGACCCAGTACTTC. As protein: CASSLLYQETQYF.

The CDR3 here is CATTLGGSITVPQSYGYTF. CDR3 coding DNA: TGTGCCACCACCCTAGGGGGGTCAATTACGGTCCCGCAATCCTATGGCTACACCTTC. This chain connects TRBV7-9 to TRBJ1-2; weak D call: TRBD1 (6 bases). CDR1 and CDR2 from the germline V gene are SEHNR and FQNEAQ (reference sequence). V was pared by 10 bases and J by 4 bases, with 34 bases between. This CDR3 is built from 19 residues.

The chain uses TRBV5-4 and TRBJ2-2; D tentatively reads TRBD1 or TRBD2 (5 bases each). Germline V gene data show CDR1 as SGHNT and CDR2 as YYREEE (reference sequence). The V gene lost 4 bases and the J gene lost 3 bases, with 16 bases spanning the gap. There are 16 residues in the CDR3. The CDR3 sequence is CASSGTRWADTGELFF. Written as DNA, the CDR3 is TGTGCCAGCAGCGGGACGAGGTGGGCGGACACCGGGGAGCTGTTTTTT.

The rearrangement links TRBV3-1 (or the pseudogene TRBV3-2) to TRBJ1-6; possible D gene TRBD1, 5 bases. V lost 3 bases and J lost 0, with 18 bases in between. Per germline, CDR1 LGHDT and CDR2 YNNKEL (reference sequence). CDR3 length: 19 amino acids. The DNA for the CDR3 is TGTGCCAGCAGCCATTCTCCAGGGTCGAGGAGCTCCTATAATTCACCCCTCCACTTT. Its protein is CASSHSPGSRSSYNSPLHF.

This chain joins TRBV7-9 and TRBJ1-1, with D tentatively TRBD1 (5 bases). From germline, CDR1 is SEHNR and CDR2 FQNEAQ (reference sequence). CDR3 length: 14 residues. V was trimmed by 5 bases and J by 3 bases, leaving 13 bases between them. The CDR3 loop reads CASSQGRVDTEAFF. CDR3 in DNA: TGTGCCAGCAGCCAGGGCAGGGTTGACACTGAAGCTTTCTTT.

Here the CDR3 DNA reads TGTGCCAGCAGCCAAGGTGGGGGAGGGAAAAAACTGTTTTTT. This encodes CASSQGGGGKKLFF. The chain recombines TRBV4-2 with TRBJ1-4, with D perhaps matching TRBD1 (5 bases). V was pared by 1 base and J by 9 bases, with 12 bases between. CDR1 is LGHNA and CDR2 is YNFKEQ in the germline V gene. This CDR3 is built from 14 residues.

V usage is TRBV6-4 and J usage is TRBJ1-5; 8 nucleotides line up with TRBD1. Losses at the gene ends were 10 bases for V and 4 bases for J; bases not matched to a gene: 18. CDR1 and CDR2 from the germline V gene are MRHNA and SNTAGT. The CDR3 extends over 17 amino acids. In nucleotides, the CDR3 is TGTGCCAAACCCGAGGCCGATCTAGGACAGGGAAATCAGCCCCAGCATTTT. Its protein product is CAKPEADLGQGNQPQHF.

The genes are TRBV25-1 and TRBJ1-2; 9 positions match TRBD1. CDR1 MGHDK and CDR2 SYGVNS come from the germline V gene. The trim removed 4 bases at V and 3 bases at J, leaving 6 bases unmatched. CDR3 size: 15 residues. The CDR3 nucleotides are TGTGCCAGCAGTGGTTGGACAGGGGTCCACTATGGCTACACCTTC. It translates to CASSGWTGVHYGYTF.

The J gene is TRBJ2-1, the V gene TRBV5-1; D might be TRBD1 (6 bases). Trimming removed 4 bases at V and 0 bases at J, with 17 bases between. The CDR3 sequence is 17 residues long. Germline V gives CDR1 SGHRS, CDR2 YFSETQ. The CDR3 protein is CASSPDPGQPSYNEQFF. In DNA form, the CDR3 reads TGCGCCAGCAGCCCAGACCCGGGACAACCCTCCTACAATGAGCAGTTCTTC.

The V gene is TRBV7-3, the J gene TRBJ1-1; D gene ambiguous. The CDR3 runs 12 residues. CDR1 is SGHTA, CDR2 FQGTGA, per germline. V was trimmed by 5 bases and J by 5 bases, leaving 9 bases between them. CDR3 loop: CASSDGRTEAFF. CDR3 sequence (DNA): TGTGCCAGCAGCGACGGAAGGACTGAAGCTTTCTTT.